The rows below give T cell receptor beta chains drawn from one sample of a study of PD-1 blockade in mismatch repair-deficient tumors. Measured with immunoSEQ multiplex PCR; TCRdb has only the in-frame clones, and not every one. The sample has fewer than 20,000 clones; approximately 84% are singletons. Here the sequenced sample was PBMCs, taken 4 weeks after starting pembrolizumab. All receptors derive from an adult with mismatch repair-deficient cancer. Each CDR3 is given with its conserved first and last residue. D genes are given only for firm matches. Only some rows state a clone size, as once, few, many or a class for expanded clones.

- | - | TRBJ2-1 | TRBV14 | CASSRGGGQFF | TGTGCCAGCAGCCGCGGCGGTGGGCAGTTCTTC
- | TRBD2 | TRBJ2-3 | TRBV30 | CAGRPTSGTDTQYF | TGTGCAGGGAGGCCGACTAGCGGCACAGATACGCAGTATTTT
- | - | TRBJ1-6 | TRBV5-4 | CASSVGLKNSPLHF | TGTGCCAGCAGCGTGGGACTAAAAAATTCACCCCTCCACTTT
- | - | TRBJ1-2 | TRBV11-2 | CASSLDLPGGTYGYTF | TGTGCCAGCAGCTTAGATCTGCCAGGCGGGACCTATGGCTACACCTTC
few | - | TRBJ2-7 | TRBV5-1 | CASSFGQSYEQYF | TGCGCCAGCAGCTTCGGACAGTCCTACGAGCAGTACTTC
- | TRBD1 | TRBJ2-3 | TRBV19 | CASSIGDRGYTDTQYF | TGTGCCAGTAGTATAGGGGACAGGGGGTACACAGATACGCAGTATTTT
- | - | TRBJ2-3 | TRBV5-6 | CASSLVGESTDTQYF | TGTGCCAGCAGCTTAGTTGGAGAGAGCACAGATACGCAGTATTTT
large | TRBD2 | TRBJ2-7 | TRBV10-3 | CATQPGLAESSSYEQYF | TGTGCCACACAACCGGGACTAGCGGAGAGCAGCTCCTACGAGCAGTACTTC
- | TRBD1 | TRBJ1-1 | TRBV7-6 | CASSSGQGSEAFF | TGTGCCAGCAGCTCGGGACAGGGTTCTGAAGCTTTCTTT
- | - | TRBJ2-2 | TRBV7-8 | CASSRSTNTGELFF | TGTGCCAGCAGCCGGTCGACGAACACCGGGGAGCTGTTTTTT
once | - | TRBJ2-3 | TRBV29-1 | CSVEETFGGTTDTQYF | TGCAGCGTTGAAGAAACCTTCGGGGGAACCACAGATACGCAGTATTTT
once | - | TRBJ1-1 | TRBV28 | CASSLSGRNTEAFF | TGTGCCAGCAGTTTATCAGGCCGGAACACTGAAGCTTTCTTT
- | TRBD1 | TRBJ1-4 | TRBV6-1 | CASSPAGGVNEKLFF | TGTGCCAGCAGTCCTGCAGGGGGCGTCAATGAAAAACTGTTTTTT
once | TRBD1 | TRBJ1-1 | TRBV6-5 | CASSYRGLRNTEAFF | TGTGCCAGCAGCTACAGGGGGCTGAGGAACACTGAAGCTTTCTTT
- | - | TRBJ1-2 | TRBV4-1 | CASSQGRIYGYTF | TGCGCCAGCAGCCAGGGCAGGATCTATGGCTACACCTTC
large | - | TRBJ2-1 | TRBV9 | CASSVGLAYDEQFF | TGTGCCAGCAGCGTAGGATTAGCTTATGATGAGCAGTTCTTC
- | TRBD1 | TRBJ2-2 | TRBV4-2 | CASSPPRTGGFIGELFF | TGTGCCAGCAGCCCTCCACGGACAGGGGGATTCATCGGGGAGCTGTTTTTT
- | TRBD2 | TRBJ2-1 | TRBV15 | CATSRAGTSGYNEQFF | TGTGCCACCAGCAGAGCCGGGACTAGCGGCTACAATGAGCAGTTCTTC
- | - | TRBJ1-5 | TRBV5-5 | CASSLLASVNQPQHF | TGTGCCAGCAGCTTGCTCGCGTCTGTCAATCAGCCCCAGCATTTT
medium-sized | TRBD2 | TRBJ2-1 | TRBV6-1 | CASSGPGGGNEQFF | TGTGCCAGCAGTGGCCCCGGGGGGGGCAATGAGCAGTTCTTC
once | - | TRBJ1-3 | TRBV28 | CASNIGGNTIYF | TGTGCCAGCAACATCGGGGGAAACACCATATATTTT
- | TRBD1 | TRBJ1-1 | TRBV10-1 | CASRPGQATTEAFF | TGCGCCAGCAGGCCAGGACAGGCGACGACTGAAGCTTTCTTT
- | - | TRBJ1-2 | TRBV19 | CASSMDGARVRGTF | TGTGCCAGTAGTATGGACGGCGCCCGTGTCCGGGGGACCTTC
- | - | TRBJ2-3 | TRBV5-1 | CASSSRFVDTQYF | TGCGCCAGCAGCTCCCGGTTCGTTGATACGCAGTATTTT
- | TRBD2 | TRBJ2-3 | TRBV19 | CASSMSGITYSDTQYF | TGTGCCAGTAGTATGAGCGGGATCACTTACTCAGATACGCAGTATTTT
- | TRBD1 | TRBJ1-3 | TRBV7-9 | CASSLEGQGNTIYF | TGTGCCAGCAGCTTAGAGGGACAGGGAAACACCATATATTTT
- | - | TRBJ2-7 | TRBV10-3 | CAISESNRLTTEQYF | TGTGCCATCAGTGAGTCGAACAGGCTTACGACCGAGCAGTACTTC
- | - | TRBJ2-1 | TRBV29-1 | CSVESPREQFF | TGCAGCGTTGAAAGCCCGCGGGAGCAGTTCTTC
- | TRBD1 | TRBJ2-1 | TRBV27 | CASSPQGAIYYDNEQFF | TGTGCCAGCAGTCCACAGGGGGCAATCTACTACGACAATGAGCAGTTCTTC
- | - | TRBJ1-5 | TRBV5-1 | CASSGEAGQPQHF | TGCGCCAGCTCGGGGGAGGCTGGTCAGCCCCAGCATTTT
- | - | TRBJ2-7 | TRBV7-2 | CASSSQGLPSYEQYF | TGTGCCAGCAGCTCTCAGGGGCTTCCCTCCTACGAGCAGTACTTC
- | - | TRBJ1-3 | TRBV5-6 | CASPGGNTIYF | TGTGCCAGCCCGGGAGGAAACACCATATATTTT